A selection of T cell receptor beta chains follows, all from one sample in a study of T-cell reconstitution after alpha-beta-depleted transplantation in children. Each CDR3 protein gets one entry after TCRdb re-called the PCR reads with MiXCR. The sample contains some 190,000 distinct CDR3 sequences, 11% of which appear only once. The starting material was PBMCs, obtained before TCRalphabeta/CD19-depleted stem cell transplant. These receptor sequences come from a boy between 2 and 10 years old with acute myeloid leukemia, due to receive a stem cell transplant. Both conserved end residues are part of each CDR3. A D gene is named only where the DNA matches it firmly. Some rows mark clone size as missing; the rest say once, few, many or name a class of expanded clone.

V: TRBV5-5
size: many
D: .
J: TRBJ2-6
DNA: TGTGCCAGCAGCCCGCCCGGCTCTGGGGCCAACGTCCTGACTTTC
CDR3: CASSPPGSGANVLTF

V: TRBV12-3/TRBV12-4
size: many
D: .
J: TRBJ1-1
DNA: TGTGCCAGCAGTTTAACAGCTATGAGCACTGAAGCTTTCTTT
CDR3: CASSLTAMSTEAFF

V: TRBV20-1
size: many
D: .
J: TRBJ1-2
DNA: TGCAGTGCTAGAGCCCGGGTCCACCCCTTCTATGGCTACACCTTC
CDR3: CSARARVHPFYGYTF

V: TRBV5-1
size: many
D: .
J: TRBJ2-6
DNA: TGCGCCAGCAGCAAGGGGGACGGGAGTGGCTCTGGGGCCAACGTCCTGACTTTC
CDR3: CASSKGDGSGSGANVLTF

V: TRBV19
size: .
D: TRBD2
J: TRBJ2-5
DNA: TGTGCCAGTAGTCGGGGACTAGCGACGCAAGAGACCCAGTACTTC
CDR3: CASSRGLATQETQYF

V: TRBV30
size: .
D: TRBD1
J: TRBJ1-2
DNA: TGTGCCTGGAGTGGACAGGGGATTGGCTACACCTTC
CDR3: CAWSGQGIGYTF

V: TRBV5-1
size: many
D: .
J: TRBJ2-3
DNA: TGCGCCAGCAGCTTGGAGGACACAGATACGCAGTATTTT
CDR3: CASSLEDTDTQYF

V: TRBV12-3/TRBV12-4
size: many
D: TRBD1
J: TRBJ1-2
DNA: TGTGCCAGCAGTTCACAAATTACAGGGGTTTCCTATGGCTACACCTTC
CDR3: CASSSQITGVSYGYTF

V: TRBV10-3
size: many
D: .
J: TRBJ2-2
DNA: TGTGCCATCAGTGAGTCGACGTCGAACACCGGGGAGCTGTTTTTT
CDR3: CAISESTSNTGELFF

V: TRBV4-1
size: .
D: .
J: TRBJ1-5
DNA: TGCGCCAGCAGCCGAATAGGTCAGCCCCAGCATTTT
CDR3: CASSRIGQPQHF

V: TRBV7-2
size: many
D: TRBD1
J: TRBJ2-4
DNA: TGTGCCAGCAGCTTACGGCCGGACAGGTCCAAAAACATTCAGTACTTC
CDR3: CASSLRPDRSKNIQYF

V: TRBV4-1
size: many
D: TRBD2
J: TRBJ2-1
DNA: TGCGCCAGCAGCCAAGTGGGGACTAGCGGAGGAGGTGAGCAGTTCTTC
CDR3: CASSQVGTSGGGEQFF

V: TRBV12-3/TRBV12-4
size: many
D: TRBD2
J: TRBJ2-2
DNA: TGTGCCAGCAGTCCCCGGGGGGGCTCGGGCGGGGAGCTGTTTTTT
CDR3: CASSPRGGSGGELFF

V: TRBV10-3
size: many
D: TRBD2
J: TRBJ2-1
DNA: TGTGCCATCAGTGCAGCTTTAGGCGGGAGGGCCTACAATGAGCAGTTCTTC
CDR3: CAISAALGGRAYNEQFF

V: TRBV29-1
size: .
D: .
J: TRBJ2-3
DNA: TGCAGCGTTGAAGATCCGGTAGACAGGAGCACAGATACGCAGTATTTT
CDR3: CSVEDPVDRSTDTQYF

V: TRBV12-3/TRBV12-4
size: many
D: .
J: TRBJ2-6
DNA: TGTGCCAGCAGTTTGTCCCTCGTCAGGGATGGGGCCAACGTCCTGACTTTC
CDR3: CASSLSLVRDGANVLTF

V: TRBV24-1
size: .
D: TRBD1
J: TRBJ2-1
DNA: TGTGCCACCAGCAAAGCACCGGGACAGGGGGACAATGAGCAGTTCTTC
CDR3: CATSKAPGQGDNEQFF

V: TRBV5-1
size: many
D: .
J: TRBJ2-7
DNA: TGCGCCAGCAGCTTAGGGGGGGCCCTCTACGAGCAGTACTTC
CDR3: CASSLGGALYEQYF

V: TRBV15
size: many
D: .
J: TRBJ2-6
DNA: TGTGCCACCAGCAAAAGGGGCTCTGGGGCCAACGTCCTGACTTTC
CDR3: CATSKRGSGANVLTF

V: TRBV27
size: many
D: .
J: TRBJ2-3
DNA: TGTGCCAGCACAGGGCGAACAGCGCCTAGCACAGATACGCAGTATTTT
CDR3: CASTGRTAPSTDTQYF

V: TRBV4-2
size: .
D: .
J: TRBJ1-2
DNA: TGTGCCAGCAGCAGGCGGGGAAGTAACTATGGCTACACCTTC
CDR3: CASSRRGSNYGYTF

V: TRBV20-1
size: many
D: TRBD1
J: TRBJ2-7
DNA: TGCAGTGCTAGAGTGCAGGGGGTAACCTACGAGCAGTACTTC
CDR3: CSARVQGVTYEQYF

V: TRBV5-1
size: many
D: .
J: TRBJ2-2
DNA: TGCGCCAGCAGCTTGTATACAGGGTCCACCGGGGAGCTGTTTTTT
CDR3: CASSLYTGSTGELFF

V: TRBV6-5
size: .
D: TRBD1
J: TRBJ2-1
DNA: TGTGCCAGCAGTTCGCGGGACAGGGGTTCCAATGAGCAGTTCTTC
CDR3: CASSSRDRGSNEQFF

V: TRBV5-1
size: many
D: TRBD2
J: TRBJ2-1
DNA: TGCGCCAGCAGCCCGACACTAGCGGGAGGGAATGAGCAGTTCTTC
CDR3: CASSPTLAGGNEQFF

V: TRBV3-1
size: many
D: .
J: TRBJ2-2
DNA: TGTGCCAGCAGCCAAGGAGGGGACTTCTGGAACACCGGGGAGCTGTTTTTT
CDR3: CASSQGGDFWNTGELFF

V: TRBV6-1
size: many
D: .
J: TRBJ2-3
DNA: TGTGCCAGCAAAAGTTGGCGGGCACCTGGAACAGATACGCAGTATTTT
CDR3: CASKSWRAPGTDTQYF

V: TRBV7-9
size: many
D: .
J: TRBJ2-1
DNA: TGTGCCAGCAGCCCCCTGTCGTTGAATGAGCAGTTCTTC
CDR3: CASSPLSLNEQFF

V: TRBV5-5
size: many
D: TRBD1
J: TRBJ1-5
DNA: TGTGCCAGCAGCCCTGGGACAGCCGAATTGCCCCAGCATTTT
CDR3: CASSPGTAELPQHF

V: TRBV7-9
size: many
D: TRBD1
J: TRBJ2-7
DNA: TGTGCCAGCAGCTCGAGGGGACAGACCTACGAGCAGTACTTC
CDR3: CASSSRGQTYEQYF

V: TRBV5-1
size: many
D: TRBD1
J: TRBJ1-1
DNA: TGCGCCAGCAGCCTCAGGGGGTGGAACACTGAAGCTTTCTTT
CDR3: CASSLRGWNTEAFF

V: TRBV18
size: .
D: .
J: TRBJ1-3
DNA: TGTGCCAGCTCACCAGGGGGATGGAACACCATATATTTT
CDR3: CASSPGGWNTIYF

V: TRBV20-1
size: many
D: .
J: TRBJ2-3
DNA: TGCAGTGCTAGAGACCCCAAGACCCCACCCGTCACAGATACGCAGTATTTT
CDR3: CSARDPKTPPVTDTQYF

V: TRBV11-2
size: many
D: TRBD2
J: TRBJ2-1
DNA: TGTGCCAGCAGCTTAAGTCAAGCGGGGGGTGCCAATGAGCAGTTCTTC
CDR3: CASSLSQAGGANEQFF

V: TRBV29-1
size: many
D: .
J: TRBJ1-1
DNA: TGCAGCGTTGAAGTCTCGGGGGGCTGGGGCACTGAAGCTTTCTTT
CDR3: CSVEVSGGWGTEAFF

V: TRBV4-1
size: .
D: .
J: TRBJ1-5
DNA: TGCGCCAGCAGCCAAGTGGCGGGGCAATTCAATCAGCCCCAGCATTTT
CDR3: CASSQVAGQFNQPQHF

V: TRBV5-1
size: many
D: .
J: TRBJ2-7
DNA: TGCGCCAGCAGCTTGGATGGGTTTTCCTACGAGCAGTACTTC
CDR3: CASSLDGFSYEQYF

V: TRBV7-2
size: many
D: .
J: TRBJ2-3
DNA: TGTGCCAGCAGCCGACTTAGGGACGGGGCCTCCACAGATACGCAGTATTTT
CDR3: CASSRLRDGASTDTQYF

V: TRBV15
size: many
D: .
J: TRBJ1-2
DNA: TGTGCCACCAGCCGGGACATGACCTATGGCTACACCTTC
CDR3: CATSRDMTYGYTF

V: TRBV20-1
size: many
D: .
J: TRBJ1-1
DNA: TGCACAGTGGGCAGGATTAACACTGAAGCTTTCTTT
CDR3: CTVGRINTEAFF

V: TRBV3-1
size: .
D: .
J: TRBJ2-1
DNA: TGTGCCAGCAGCCAGCCCCCGGATGAGCAGTTCTTC
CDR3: CASSQPPDEQFF